This passage covers 11 T cell receptor beta chains from one sample sequenced in a study of shared clonotypes between healthy human individuals. Clones were sequenced by immunoSEQ multiplex PCR, and TCRdb holds only the in-frame ones, with some missing. The data contain about 2 million clones, around 96% of them singletons. Terminally differentiated effector memory CD45RA+ cells were excluded from the naive CD8 cells, which were CD45RO-negative and positively selected for CCR7. The specimen sequenced was naive CD8+ T cells sorted from blood. Source of these receptors: a man aged 18 to 29 in good health.

This chain connects TRBV7-2 to TRBJ2-1, with 8 bases fitting TRBD1. The trim removed 6 bases at V and 8 bases at J, leaving 3 bases unmatched. CDR3 length: 12 amino acids. The germline CDR1 and CDR2 sequences are SGHTA and FQGNSA. The CDR3 nucleotides are TGTGCCAGCAGGGACAGGGTCGATGAGCAGTTCTTC. It is translated as CASRDRVDEQFF. The full variable domain, rest sourced from reference TRBV7-2 and TRBJ2-1, is GAGVSQSPSNKVTEKGKDVELRCDPISGHTALYWYRQSLGQGLEFLIYFQGNSAPDKSGLPSDRFSAERTGGSVSTLTIQRTQQEDSAVYLCASRDRVDEQFFGPGTRLTVL.

The V gene is TRBV27, the J gene TRBJ2-5; D might be TRBD1 or TRBD2, each matching 6 bases. The CDR3 consists of 15 residues. In germline, CDR1 is MNHEY, CDR2 SMNVEV (reference sequence). Trimming took off 6 bases at V and 5 bases at J, with 19 bases between the two ends. The CDR3 is CASSFLSGAWETQYF. CDR3 DNA: TGTGCCAGCAGCTTCCTTTCGGGGGCATGGGAGACCCAGTACTTC.

The chain has TRBV14 and TRBJ2-1; TRBD1 agrees at 9 bases. From germline, CDR1 is SGHDN and CDR2 FVKESK. J was trimmed by 5 bases and V by 6 bases; bases with no gene match: 2. This CDR3 spans 13 amino acids. CDR3 protein: CASRDRGDNEQFF. CDR3 bases: TGTGCCAGCAGGGACAGGGGAGACAATGAGCAGTTCTTC.

With regard to this clone: This same CDR3 is encoded by further DNA sequences in the sample. The gene calls are TRBV19 and TRBJ1-1; unclear D gene. The germline V and J ends were trimmed by 3 bases and 3 bases, with 5 bases remaining between them. The CDR3 is made up of 12 amino acids. Germline loops: CDR1 LNHDA, CDR2 SQIVND (reference sequence). In nucleotides, the CDR3 is TGTGCCAGTAGTATTCGATACACTGAAGCTTTCTTT. Translating it yields CASSIRYTEAFF.

Turning to this clone: Other DNA sequences in this sample translate to the same CDR3. The V gene is TRBV9, the J gene TRBJ2-3; weak D call: TRBD1 (5 bases). In germline, CDR1 is SGDLS, CDR2 YYNGEE. The CDR3 length is 15 residues. With 0 bases removed from V and 1 base from J, the gap between germline ends came to 9 bases. DNA for the CDR3: TGTGCCAGCAGCGTAGCAGGGCGCGGCACAGATACGCAGTATTTT. The encoded protein is CASSVAGRGTDTQYF.

V is TRBV10-3 and J is TRBJ2-7; no definite D call. Germline CDR1 ENHRY, CDR2 SYGVKD. The CDR3 extends over 12 amino acids. V was clipped by 0 bases and J by 7 bases, with 7 bases between them. The CDR3 spells CAISESRQEQYF. The CDR3 DNA is TGTGCCATCAGTGAGTCGAGGCAGGAGCAGTACTTC.

The rearrangement joins TRBV9 to TRBJ2-2, with 7 bases that match TRBD2. CDR1 and CDR2 from the germline V gene are SGDLS and YYNGEE. This CDR3 contains 14 residues. V lost 4 bases, J lost 4 bases, and 4 bases stayed unmatched. The CDR3 protein is CASSPGTTTGELFF. CDR3 coding DNA: TGTGCCAGCAGCCCCGGGACTACCACCGGGGAGCTGTTTTTT.

The J gene is TRBJ2-4, the V gene TRBV2; the match to TRBD2 covers 11 bases. The CDR3 runs to 19 residues. CDR1 and CDR2 (germline): SNHLY, FYNNEI. V was pared by 6 bases and J by 5 bases, with 18 bases of the junction left unmatched. In nucleotides, the CDR3 is TGTGCCAGCAGGGTCGCCACTAGCGGGGGATCCCTATGGGAAAACATTCAGTACTTC. This codes for CASRVATSGGSLWENIQYF.

The chain links TRBV5-1 to TRBJ2-3, with D perhaps TRBD1 or TRBD2 (5 bases each). Trimming shortened V by 6 bases and J by 2 bases, and 16 bases separated the two germline ends. CDR1 and CDR2 from the germline V gene are SGHRS and YFSETQ. The length of the CDR3 is 15 residues. The CDR3 spells CASTRGPVNTDTQYF. CDR3 nucleotides: TGCGCCAGCACCCGGGGCCCAGTCAACACAGATACGCAGTATTTT.

The CDR3 reads CASSLDLYSYEQYF. CDR3 bases: TGCGCCAGCAGCCTCGACTTATACTCCTACGAGCAGTACTTC. This chain connects TRBV5-1 to TRBJ2-7; no definite D call. There are 14 residues in the CDR3. Trimming stripped 4 bases from V and 0 bases from J, with 11 bases between. The germline V gene encodes CDR1 SGHRS and CDR2 YFSETQ.

V usage is TRBV29-1 and J usage is TRBJ1-1, with 7 bases that match TRBD1. This CDR3 comprises 12 residues. Germline assignment: CDR1 SQVTM and CDR2 ANQGSEA. With V trimmed by 8 bases and J by 5 bases, 8 bases remained unmatched. The CDR3 is CSTPGGGTEAFF. The CDR3 nucleotides are TGCAGCACACCAGGGGGGGGAACTGAAGCTTTCTTT.